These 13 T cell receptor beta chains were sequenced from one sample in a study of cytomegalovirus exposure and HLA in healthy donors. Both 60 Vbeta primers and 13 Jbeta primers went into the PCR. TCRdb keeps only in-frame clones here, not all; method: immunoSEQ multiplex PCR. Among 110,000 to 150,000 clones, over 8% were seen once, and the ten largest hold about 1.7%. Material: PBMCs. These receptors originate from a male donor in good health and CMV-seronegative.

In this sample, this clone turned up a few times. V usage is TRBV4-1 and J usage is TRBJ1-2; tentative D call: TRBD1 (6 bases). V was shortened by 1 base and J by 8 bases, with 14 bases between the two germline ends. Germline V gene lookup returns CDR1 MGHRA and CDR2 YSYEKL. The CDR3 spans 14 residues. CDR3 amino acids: CASSQVRQGSGYTF. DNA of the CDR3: TGCGCCAGCAGCCAAGTAAGGCAGGGGAGCGGCTACACCTTC.

As DNA, the CDR3 is TGTGCCAGCTCACTATCCGGGACTTCCTACGAGCAGTACTTC. Translated, it gives CASSLSGTSYEQYF. V usage is TRBV18 and J usage is TRBJ2-7; a weak D match, TRBD2 (6 bases). CDR3 length: 14 amino acids. Per the germline V gene, CDR1 is KGHSH and CDR2 is LQKENI. V shed 4 bases and J shed 1 base, with 11 bases lying between them.

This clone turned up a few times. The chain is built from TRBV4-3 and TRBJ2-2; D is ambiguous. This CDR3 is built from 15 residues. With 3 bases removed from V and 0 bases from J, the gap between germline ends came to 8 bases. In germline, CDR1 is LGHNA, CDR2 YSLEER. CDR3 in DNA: TGCGCCAGCAGCCAGCCCGGAGCGAACACCGGGGAGCTGTTTTTT. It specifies CASSQPGANTGELFF.

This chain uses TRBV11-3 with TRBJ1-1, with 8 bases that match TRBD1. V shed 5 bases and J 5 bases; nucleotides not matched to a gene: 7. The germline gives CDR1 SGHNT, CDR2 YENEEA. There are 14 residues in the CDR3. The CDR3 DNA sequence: TGTGCCAGCAGCCCAGGGGGCCCCGGGACTGAAGCTTTCTTT. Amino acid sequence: CASSPGGPGTEAFF.

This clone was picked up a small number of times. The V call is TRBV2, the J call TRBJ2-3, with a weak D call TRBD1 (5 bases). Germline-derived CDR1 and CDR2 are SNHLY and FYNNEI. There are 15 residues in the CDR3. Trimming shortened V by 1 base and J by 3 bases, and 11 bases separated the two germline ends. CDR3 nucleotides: TGTGCCAGCAGTGAAGGAGTAGGGGCAACAGATACGCAGTATTTT. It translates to CASSEGVGATDTQYF.

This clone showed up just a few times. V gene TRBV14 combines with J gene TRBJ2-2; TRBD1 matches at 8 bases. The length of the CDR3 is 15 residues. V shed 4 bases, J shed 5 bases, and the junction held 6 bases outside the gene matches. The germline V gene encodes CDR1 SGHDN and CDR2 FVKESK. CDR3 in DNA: TGTGCCAGCAGCCCTAGGACAGGGCCGACCGGGGAGCTGTTTTTT. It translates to CASSPRTGPTGELFF. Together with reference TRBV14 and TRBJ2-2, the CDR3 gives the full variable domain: EAGVTQFPSHSVIEKGQTVTLRCDPISGHDNLYWYRRVMGKEIKFLLHFVKESKQDESGMPNNRFLAERTGGTYSTLKVQPAELEDSGVYFCASSPRTGPTGELFFGEGSRLTVL.

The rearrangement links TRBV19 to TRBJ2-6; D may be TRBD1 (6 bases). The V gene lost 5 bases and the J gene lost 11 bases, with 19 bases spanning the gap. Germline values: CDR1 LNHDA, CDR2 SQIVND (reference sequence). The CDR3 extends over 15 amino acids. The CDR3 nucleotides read TGTGCCAGTAGTCCCCCACAGGGTGGGTCTCACGTCCTGACTTTC. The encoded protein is CASSPPQGGSHVLTF. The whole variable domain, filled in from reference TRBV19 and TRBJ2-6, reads DGGITQSPKYLFRKEGQNVTLSCEQNLNHDAMYWYRQDPGQGLRLIYYSQIVNDFQKGDIAEGYSVSREKKESFPLTVTSAQKNPTAFYLCASSPPQGGSHVLTFGAGSRLTVL.

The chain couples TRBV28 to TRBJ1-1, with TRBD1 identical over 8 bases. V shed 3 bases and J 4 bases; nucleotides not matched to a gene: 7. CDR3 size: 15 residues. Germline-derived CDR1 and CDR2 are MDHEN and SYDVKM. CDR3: CASSFYETGATEAFF. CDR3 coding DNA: TGTGCCAGCAGTTTTTATGAGACAGGGGCCACTGAAGCTTTCTTT.

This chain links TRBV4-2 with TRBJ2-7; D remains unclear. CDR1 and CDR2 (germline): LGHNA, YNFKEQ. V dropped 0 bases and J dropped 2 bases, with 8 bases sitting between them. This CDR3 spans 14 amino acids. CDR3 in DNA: TGTGCCAGCAGCCAAGAAAGCCCCGCCTACGAGCAGTACTTC. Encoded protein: CASSQESPAYEQYF.

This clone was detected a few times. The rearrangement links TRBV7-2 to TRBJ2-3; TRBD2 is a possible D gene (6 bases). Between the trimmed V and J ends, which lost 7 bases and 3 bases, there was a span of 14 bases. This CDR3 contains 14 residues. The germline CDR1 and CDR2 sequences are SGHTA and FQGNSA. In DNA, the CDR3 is TGTGCCAGCATTGGAGGGGCAAATACAGATACGCAGTATTTT. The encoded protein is CASIGGANTDTQYF.

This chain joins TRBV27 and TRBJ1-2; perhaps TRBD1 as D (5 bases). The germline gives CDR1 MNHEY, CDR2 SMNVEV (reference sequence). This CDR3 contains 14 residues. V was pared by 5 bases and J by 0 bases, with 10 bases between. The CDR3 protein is CASSPDSPNYGYTF. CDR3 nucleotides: TGTGCCAGCAGTCCTGACAGCCCTAACTATGGCTACACCTTC.

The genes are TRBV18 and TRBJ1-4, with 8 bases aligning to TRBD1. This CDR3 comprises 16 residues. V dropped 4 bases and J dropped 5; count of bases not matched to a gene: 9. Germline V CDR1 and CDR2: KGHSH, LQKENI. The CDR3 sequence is CASSLDHRGGNEKLFF. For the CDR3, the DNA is TGTGCCAGCTCACTCGACCACAGGGGGGGAAATGAAAAACTGTTTTTT.

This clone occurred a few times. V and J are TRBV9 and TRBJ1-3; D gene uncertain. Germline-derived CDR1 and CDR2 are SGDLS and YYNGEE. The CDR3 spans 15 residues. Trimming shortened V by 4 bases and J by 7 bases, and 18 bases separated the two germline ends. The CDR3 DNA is TGTGCCAGCAGCCGAGAACCGGACGGAGGGAACACCATATATTTT. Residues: CASSREPDGGNTIYF. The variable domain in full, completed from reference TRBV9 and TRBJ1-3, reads DSGVTQTPKHLITATGQRVTLRCSPRSGDLSVYWYQQSLDQGLQFLIQYYNGEERAKGNILERFSAQQFPDLHSELNLSSLELGDSALYFCASSREPDGGNTIYFGEGSWLTVV.